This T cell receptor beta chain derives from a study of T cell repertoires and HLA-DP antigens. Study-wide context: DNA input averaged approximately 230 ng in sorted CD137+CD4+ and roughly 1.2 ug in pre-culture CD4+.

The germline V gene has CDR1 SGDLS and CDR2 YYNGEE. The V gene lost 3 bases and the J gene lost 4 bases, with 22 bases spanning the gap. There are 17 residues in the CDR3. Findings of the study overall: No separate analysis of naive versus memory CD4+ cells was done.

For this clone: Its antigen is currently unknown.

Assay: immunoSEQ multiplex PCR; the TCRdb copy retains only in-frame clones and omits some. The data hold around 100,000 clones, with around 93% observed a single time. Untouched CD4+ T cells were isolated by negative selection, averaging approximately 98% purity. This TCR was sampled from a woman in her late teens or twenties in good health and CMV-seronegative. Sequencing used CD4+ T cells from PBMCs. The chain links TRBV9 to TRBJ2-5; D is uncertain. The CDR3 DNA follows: TGTGCCAGCAGCGCGCCGGGCCTTATTCCTGGGCCAGAGACCCAGTACTTC. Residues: CASSAPGLIPGPETQYF.